These 8 T cell receptor beta chains were all obtained from the same sample, sequenced in a study of cytomegalovirus exposure and HLA in healthy donors. Researchers ran the PCR with 60 Vbeta and 13 Jbeta primers. The method was immunoSEQ multiplex PCR; TCRdb's version includes in-frame clones alone and lacks a portion of them. The sample has 70,000 or so clones; roughly 90% are singletons. What was sequenced was PBMCs. The receptors here all came from a woman between 25 and 40 years old in good health and CMV-seronegative.

The rearrangement links TRBV6-5 to TRBJ2-5; TRBD1 agrees at 9 bases. The J call could be wrong; TRBJ2-7 is a better fit for the DNA end. Germline V gene data show CDR1 as MNHEY and CDR2 as SVGAGI. CDR3 length: 13 residues. The CDR3 sequence is CASSGTGNYEQYF. As DNA, the CDR3 is TGTGCCAGCAGTGGGACAGGGAATTACGAGCAGTACTTC.

The gene calls are TRBV7-8 and TRBJ2-7, with TRBD2 matching 8 bases. With 8 bases clipped from V and 0 bases from J, the junction kept 12 bases outside the gene matches. Germline loops: CDR1 SGHVS, CDR2 FQNEAQ. This CDR3 is built from 16 residues. The DNA for the CDR3 is TGTGCCAGCTCAATCCGGGGGGGCGGTAGCTCCTACGAGCAGTACTTC. Translation gives CASSIRGGGSSYEQYF.

V usage is TRBV11-2 and J usage is TRBJ2-7; D is unclear. CDR3 size: 11 residues. V was cut by 1 base and J by 7 bases, with 5 bases left in between. Germline V lookup: CDR1 SGHAT, CDR2 FQNNGV. CDR3 coding DNA: TGTGCCAGCAGCTTAGCCCTGGAGCAGTACTTC. It encodes CASSLALEQYF.

The chain links TRBV6-4 to TRBJ2-5; 7 bases line up with TRBD1. The CDR3 runs 14 residues. V lost 2 bases and J lost 5; bases outside the gene matches: 5. Germline values: CDR1 MRHNA, CDR2 SNTAGT. The CDR3 DNA reads as TGTGCCAGCAGTGACAGGGGGCAAGGTGAGACCCAGTACTTC. Translating it yields CASSDRGQGETQYF.

V and J are TRBV5-6 and TRBJ2-1; the D gene is possibly TRBD1 (5 bases). The V end was cut by 0 bases, the J end by 9 bases, with 7 bases between. The germline V gene encodes CDR1 SGHDT and CDR2 YYEEEE. The CDR3 loop spans 12 amino acids. In DNA form, the CDR3 reads TGTGCCAGCAGCTTGGGGGGCGGTGAGCAGTTCTTC. Protein: CASSLGGGEQFF.

The rearrangement uses TRBV29-1 and TRBJ2-1; TRBD2 matches 7 bases. This CDR3 is 14 amino acids long. The V and J ends lost 4 bases and 2 bases, in that order; junction bases with no gene match: 5. Per the germline V gene, CDR1 is SQVTM and CDR2 is ANQGSEA. CDR3 amino acids: CSVGLAAPYNEQFF. In DNA, the CDR3 is TGCAGCGTTGGTCTAGCGGCCCCCTACAATGAGCAGTTCTTC.

The chain links TRBV6-1 to TRBJ2-3, with TRBD2 matching over 12 bases. V was clipped by 2 bases and J by 5 bases; unmatched bases: 5. The CDR3 totals 16 residues. Germline V CDR1 and CDR2: MNHNS, SASEGT. The CDR3 loop is CASSEWSGLAGDTQYF. The CDR3 coding sequence is TGTGCCAGCAGTGAATGGTCGGGACTAGCGGGAGATACGCAGTATTTT.

This sequence joins TRBV7-2 and TRBJ1-2, with 9 bases identical to TRBD1. V trimming: 3 bases; J trimming: 7 bases; junction bases outside the gene matches: 3. This CDR3 comprises 13 residues. Germline CDR1 and CDR2: SGHTA and FQGNSA. CDR3 loop: CASSLDRGGGYTF. The DNA of the CDR3 is TGTGCCAGCAGCTTGGACAGGGGAGGTGGCTACACCTTC.